These T cell receptor beta chains were read from a single sample in a study of PD-1 blockade in mismatch repair-deficient tumors. Libraries were prepared by immunoSEQ multiplex PCR; TCRdb keeps only in-frame clonotypes and omits some of them. The sample has about 34,000 clones, 75% to 90% seen once; the top ten hold approximately 3.1%. The sequencing used PBMCs, collected roughly 6 weeks after starting pembrolizumab. Receptors originate from an adult with mismatch repair-deficient cancer. The conserved cysteine and the conserved F or W are not part of the CDR3 here. Each record gives: CDR3 length, J gene, D gene, V gene, clone size, CDR3 protein. D genes are given only for firm matches. Only part of the rows carry a size: once, few, many, or a class if the clone is expanded.

length: 12; J: TRBJ2-7; D: TRBD1; V: TRBV29-1; size: few; CDR3: SVVPGQGDYEQY
length: 9; J: TRBJ2-3; D: .; V: TRBV10-3; size: .; CDR3: AISHTDTQY
length: 15; J: TRBJ2-3; D: .; V: TRBV7-8; size: few; CDR3: ASSPLLGAEGTDTQY
length: 13; J: TRBJ2-4; D: .; V: TRBV5-4; size: .; CDR3: ASSLAAGAKNIQY
length: 12; J: TRBJ2-3; D: TRBD1; V: TRBV2; size: .; CDR3: ASEGQASTDTQY
length: 12; J: TRBJ2-7; D: .; V: TRBV6-5; size: .; CDR3: ASSETGLGYEQY
length: 12; J: TRBJ2-7; D: TRBD1; V: TRBV27; size: .; CDR3: ASSHRGLDYEQY
length: 14; J: TRBJ2-3; D: TRBD2; V: TRBV6-5; size: .; CDR3: ASSSPSGWGTDTQY
length: 11; J: TRBJ1-2; D: .; V: TRBV10-1; size: once; CDR3: ASSAAADYGYT
length: 11; J: TRBJ2-5; D: TRBD2; V: TRBV5-6; size: .; CDR3: ASSWTSAETQY
length: 14; J: TRBJ2-5; D: .; V: TRBV4-1; size: .; CDR3: ASSQEGRPGMETQY
length: 13; J: TRBJ1-3; D: .; V: TRBV28; size: .; CDR3: ASSPVGGSGNTIY
length: 10; J: TRBJ1-1; D: .; V: TRBV5-6; size: .; CDR3: ASSLRGISAF
length: 11; J: TRBJ1-1; D: .; V: TRBV28; size: .; CDR3: ASSLFRRTEAF
length: 13; J: TRBJ1-5; D: .; V: TRBV10-2; size: few; CDR3: ASSEQHLSNQPQH
length: 13; J: TRBJ2-3; D: .; V: TRBV10-1; size: .; CDR3: ASSDGTLSTDTQY
length: 14; J: TRBJ1-2; D: .; V: TRBV28; size: .; CDR3: ASSLSGGRPNYGYT
length: 12; J: TRBJ2-2; D: .; V: TRBV14; size: .; CDR3: ASSQDMNTGELF
length: 9; J: TRBJ2-1; D: .; V: TRBV10-1; size: .; CDR3: ASSALNEQF
length: 14; J: TRBJ2-5; D: TRBD2; V: TRBV7-3; size: .; CDR3: ASSPEVWTSGMTQY
length: 13; J: TRBJ1-5; D: .; V: TRBV19; size: .; CDR3: ASSTQGYSNQPQH
length: 13; J: TRBJ2-7; D: .; V: TRBV7-3; size: few; CDR3: ASSLLTGLPYEQY
length: 12; J: TRBJ2-1; D: .; V: TRBV7-3; size: .; CDR3: ASSLHGSGNEQF
length: 15; J: TRBJ2-1; D: TRBD2; V: TRBV19; size: .; CDR3: ASSIQATSGPYNEQF
length: 13; J: TRBJ1-5; D: TRBD1; V: TRBV2; size: .; CDR3: ASSLGQGRHQPQH
length: 12; J: TRBJ1-2; D: .; V: TRBV6-6; size: .; CDR3: ASSPATDYYGYT
length: 11; J: TRBJ2-4; D: .; V: TRBV21-1; size: .; CDR3: ASSKTEKNIQY
length: 13; J: TRBJ1-1; D: TRBD1; V: TRBV9; size: .; CDR3: ASSGQGALNTEAF
length: 13; J: TRBJ2-2; D: .; V: TRBV5-6; size: .; CDR3: ASSSDRLNTGELF
length: 12; J: TRBJ1-4; D: .; V: TRBV27; size: .; CDR3: ASSLGAGNEKLF
length: 14; J: TRBJ2-1; D: .; V: TRBV7-3; size: .; CDR3: ASSLNRGAGYNEQF
length: 12; J: TRBJ2-7; D: .; V: TRBV6-6; size: .; CDR3: ASSPPTGSWEQH
length: 10; J: TRBJ2-1; D: .; V: TRBV5-1; size: .; CDR3: ASSGRGHEQF
length: 13; J: TRBJ1-2; D: TRBD1; V: TRBV14; size: .; CDR3: ASSRNLRQGDGYT
length: 9; J: TRBJ2-1; D: .; V: TRBV11-2; size: few; CDR3: ASTRGNEQF
length: 12; J: TRBJ1-1; D: .; V: TRBV7-9; size: .; CDR3: ASSLGQRYTEAF
length: 10; J: TRBJ2-3; D: .; V: TRBV4-2; size: .; CDR3: ASSPHADTQY